These T cell receptor beta chains were read from a single sample in a study of blood T cells in healthy people across ages. MiXCR, run by TCRdb on the 5' RACE reads, gives a single entry per CDR3 protein. The sample contains roughly 1,500,000 distinct CDR3 sequences, around 39% of which appear only once. Input material: blood. These receptors were taken from a woman aged 18-29 years in good health. CDR3s include the opening cysteine and the closing phenylalanine or tryptophan. D genes are given only for firm matches. The size field is filled for only some rows; it gives once, few, many or a size class.

D	length	size	V	J	DNA	CDR3
TRBD1	17	NA	TRBV5-1	TRBJ2-3	TGCGCCAGCAGCTTGGGTTACGGGACAGGGGGAACAGATACGCAGTATTTT	CASSLGYGTGGTDTQYF
NA	15	few	TRBV4-1	TRBJ1-2	TGCGCCAGCAGCCAGATAGAGGGAAAAGACTATGGCTACACCTTC	CASSQIEGKDYGYTF
NA	14	NA	TRBV7-2	TRBJ2-1	TGTGCCAGCAGCTTAGTAGTTATCTACAATGAGCAGTTCTTC	CASSLVVIYNEQFF
NA	11	NA	TRBV20-1	TRBJ1-2	TGCAGTGCTCCCAGAACGATAGGCTACACCTTC	CSAPRTIGYTF
TRBD2	15	NA	TRBV20-1	TRBJ2-1	TGCAGTGCCAGGGGGACTAGCGGGAGTAACTATGAGCAGTTCTTC	CSARGTSGSNYEQFF
NA	12	few	TRBV20-1	TRBJ2-3	TGCAGTGCTAGCACGGGACTCCCAACGCAGTATTTT	CSASTGLPTQYF
NA	14	few	TRBV20-1	TRBJ2-5	TGCAGTGCCCCCGGGCACCTTTCTAAAGAGACCCAGTACTTC	CSAPGHLSKETQYF
NA	15	NA	TRBV5-4	TRBJ1-2	TGTGCCAGCAGCTTGGGCTCGGCCGCTAACTATGGCTACACCTTC	CASSLGSAANYGYTF
NA	14	NA	TRBV6-5	TRBJ1-5	TGTGCCAGCAGTTACGATCCCGGGGGCCAGCCCCAGCATTTT	CASSYDPGGQPQHF
NA	16	NA	TRBV7-2	TRBJ2-5	TGTGCCAGCAGCCTTGGGGGCGGGAGAGGAGGAGAGACCCAGTACTTC	CASSLGGGRGGETQYF
TRBD2	18	NA	TRBV5-1	TRBJ2-3	TGCGCCAGCAGCTTCTCGTTGCGGGAGGGCCGAGGCACAGATACGCAGTATTTT	CASSFSLREGRGTDTQYF
TRBD1	15	NA	TRBV5-1	TRBJ1-2	TGCGCCAGCAGCCCCACCGGGACAGGGACCTGTGGCTACACCTTC	CASSPTGTGTCGYTF
NA	13	NA	TRBV7-2	TRBJ2-3	TGTGCCAGCAGCTTAGACAGGGAGAATACGCAGTATTTT	CASSLDRENTQYF
TRBD2	15	NA	TRBV11-2	TRBJ2-5	TGTGCCAGCAGCTTGGGCGGGGGGAATAAAGAGACCCAGTACTTC	CASSLGGGNKETQYF
NA	15	NA	TRBV9	TRBJ2-5	TGTGCCAGCAGCGGCGGCGGGACGGCTTACAATGAGCAGTACTTC	CASSGGGTAYNEQYF
NA	13	many	TRBV5-1	TRBJ2-7	TGTGCCAGCAGCCTCAGGACAGCCTACGAGCAGTACTTC	CASSLRTAYEQYF
NA	17	few	TRBV15	TRBJ2-1	TGTGCCACCAGCAGAGAAATCTCTGGCTCAGCTAGGGATGAGCAGTTCTTC	CATSREISGSARDEQFF
TRBD2	14	NA	TRBV25-1	TRBJ2-1	TGTGCCAGCAGTGTAGCGGGAGGGAACAATGAGCAGTTCTTC	CASSVAGGNNEQFF
NA	15	NA	TRBV6-5	TRBJ2-7	TGTGCCAGCAGTTACTCGGGCTCAACCCAAGGGGAGCAGTACTTC	CASSYSGSTQGEQYF
TRBD1	17	few	TRBV5-5	TRBJ1-6	TGTGCCAGCAGCTTGAGTGGGACAGGGGGTCCCCATTCACCCCTCCACTTT	CASSLSGTGGPHSPLHF
NA	14	NA	TRBV3-1	TRBJ2-7	TGTGCCAGCAGCCAAGATTTCGGCGCCTACGAGCAGTACTTC	CASSQDFGAYEQYF
TRBD1	16	NA	TRBV7-8	TRBJ2-3	TGTGCCAGCAGCTTAGTGGGGACAGGGGGCAAAGATACGCAGTATTTT	CASSLVGTGGKDTQYF
TRBD2	13	NA	TRBV29-1	TRBJ2-7	TGCAGCGCGATGGGACTAGCGGCCTACGAGCAGTACTTC	CSAMGLAAYEQYF
NA	14	NA	TRBV5-6	TRBJ2-7	TGTGCCACCAGGTCGGGCGGGTCCTACAATGAGCAGTACTTC	CATRSGGSYNEQYF
NA	15	NA	TRBV2	TRBJ1-3	TGTGCCAGCAGTGGGTTCCTGCACTCTGGAAACACCATATATTTT	CASSGFLHSGNTIYF
NA	15	NA	TRBV15	TRBJ2-1	TGTGCCACCAGCCGCAGTAGTCCCACCTACAATGAGCAGTTCTTC	CATSRSSPTYNEQFF
NA	17	NA	TRBV20-1	TRBJ2-1	TGCAGTGCTAGAGATCCTGAGAGGACTACCAGATTCAATGAGCAGTTCTTC	CSARDPERTTRFNEQFF
NA	13	few	TRBV20-1	TRBJ1-1	TGCAGTGCCCGAGAGGGGGGCGGGGCTGAAGCTTTCTTT	CSAREGGGAEAFF
NA	12	NA	TRBV27	TRBJ1-2	TGTGCCAGCAGGCAGGGGCCATCTGGCTACACCTTC	CASRQGPSGYTF
TRBD2	17	few	TRBV4-1	TRBJ2-2	TGCGCCAGCAGCCAGTTTACTAGCGGGAGTGCCGACGGGGAGCTGTTTTTT	CASSQFTSGSADGELFF
TRBD2	16	NA	TRBV6-5	TRBJ2-7	TGTGCCAGCAGTTACTCGACTAGCGGGAGTACTGGCGAGCAGTACTTC	CASSYSTSGSTGEQYF
TRBD2	16	NA	TRBV10-1	TRBJ2-1	TGCGCCAGCAGTCGTATAGCGGGTAGCTCCTACAATGAGCAGTTCTTC	CASSRIAGSSYNEQFF
NA	13	few	TRBV28	TRBJ2-7	TGTGCCAGCGGGGAGACACGTCCCTACGAGCAGTACTTC	CASGETRPYEQYF
TRBD2	20	once	TRBV20-1	TRBJ2-3	TGCAGTGCTCGCCGGAAGAAGCCGGGACTAGCGGGGGGGCCGGGAGATACGCAGTATTTT	CSARRKKPGLAGGPGDTQYF
TRBD2	14	NA	TRBV20-1	TRBJ2-7	TGCAGTGCTAGAGCCGGACTAGCCTTCTACGAGCAGTACTTC	CSARAGLAFYEQYF